The present entry profiles one T cell receptor beta chain with its context. This record belongs to a study of T-cell memory formation after mild COVID-19. TCRdb redid the calling of the 5' RACE reads with MiXCR, one entry per CDR3 protein. The table records about 140,000 distinct CDR3 sequences, roughly 13% of them present only once. The CDR3 is 15 residues long. After removal of 5 bases from V and 7 bases from J, the junction contained 14 bases not matched to a gene. Germline CDR1 reads MGHDK; CDR2 reads SYGVNS. The source of this sequence is an adult woman who had mild COVID-19 (a few samples of this study predate the infection). Cell type and time point are not known. The sequencing sample was made of PBMCs or a T cell subset sorted from them (not recorded which). V and J are TRBV25-1 and TRBJ2-7, with 7 bases matching TRBD1. DNA for the CDR3: TGTGCCAGCAGTCCCGACAGGGTATGGGACGTGGAGCAGTACTTC. As protein: CASSPDRVWDVEQYF.